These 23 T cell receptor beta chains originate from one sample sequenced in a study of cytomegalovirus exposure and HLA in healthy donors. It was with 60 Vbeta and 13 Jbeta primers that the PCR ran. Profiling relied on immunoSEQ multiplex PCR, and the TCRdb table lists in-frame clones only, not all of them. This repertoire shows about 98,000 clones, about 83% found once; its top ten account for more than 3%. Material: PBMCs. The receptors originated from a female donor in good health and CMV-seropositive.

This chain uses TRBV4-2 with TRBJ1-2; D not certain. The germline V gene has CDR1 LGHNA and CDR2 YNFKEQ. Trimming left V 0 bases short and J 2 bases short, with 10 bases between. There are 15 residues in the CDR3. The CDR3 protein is CASSQEEGINYGYTF. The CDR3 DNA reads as TGTGCCAGCAGCCAAGAGGAGGGAATCAACTATGGCTACACCTTC.

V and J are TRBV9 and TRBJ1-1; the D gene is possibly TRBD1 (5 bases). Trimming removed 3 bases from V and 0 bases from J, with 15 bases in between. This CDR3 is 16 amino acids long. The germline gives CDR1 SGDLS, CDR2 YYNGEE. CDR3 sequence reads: CASSGSYGGVNTEAFF. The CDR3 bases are TGTGCCAGCAGCGGATCATACGGAGGGGTGAACACTGAAGCTTTCTTT.

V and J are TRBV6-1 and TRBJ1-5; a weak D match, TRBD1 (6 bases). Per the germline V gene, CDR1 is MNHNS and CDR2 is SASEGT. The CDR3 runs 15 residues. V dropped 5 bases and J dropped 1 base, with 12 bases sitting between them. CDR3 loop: CASSLGGVSNQPQHF. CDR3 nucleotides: TGTGCCAGCAGTCTAGGGGGGGTAAGCAATCAGCCCCAGCATTTT.

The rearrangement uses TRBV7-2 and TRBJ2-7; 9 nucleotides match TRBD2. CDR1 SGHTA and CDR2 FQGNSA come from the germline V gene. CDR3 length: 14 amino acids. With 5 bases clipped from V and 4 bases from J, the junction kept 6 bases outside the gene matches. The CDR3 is CASSPLAGIYEQYF. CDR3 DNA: TGTGCCAGCAGCCCACTAGCGGGCATATACGAGCAGTACTTC.

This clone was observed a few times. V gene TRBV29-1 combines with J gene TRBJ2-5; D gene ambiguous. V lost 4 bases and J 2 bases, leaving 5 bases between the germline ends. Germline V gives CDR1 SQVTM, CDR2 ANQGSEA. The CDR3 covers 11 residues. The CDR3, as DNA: TGCAGCGTTGCACAACAAGAGACCCAGTACTTC. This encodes CSVAQQETQYF.

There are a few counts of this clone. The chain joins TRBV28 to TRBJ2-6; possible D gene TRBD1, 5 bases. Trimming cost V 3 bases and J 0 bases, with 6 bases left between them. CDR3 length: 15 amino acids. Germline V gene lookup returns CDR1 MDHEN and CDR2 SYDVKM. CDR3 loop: CASSFQGSGANVLTF. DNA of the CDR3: TGTGCCAGCAGTTTCCAGGGCTCTGGGGCCAACGTCCTGACTTTC.

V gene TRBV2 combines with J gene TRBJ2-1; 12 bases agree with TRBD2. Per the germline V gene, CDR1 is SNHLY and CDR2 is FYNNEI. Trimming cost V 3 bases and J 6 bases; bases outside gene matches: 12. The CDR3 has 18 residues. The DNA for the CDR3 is TGTGCCAGCAGTGATCCGGGGCTAGCGGGAGGGAGGTCCAATGAGCAGTTCTTC. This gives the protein CASSDPGLAGGRSNEQFF.

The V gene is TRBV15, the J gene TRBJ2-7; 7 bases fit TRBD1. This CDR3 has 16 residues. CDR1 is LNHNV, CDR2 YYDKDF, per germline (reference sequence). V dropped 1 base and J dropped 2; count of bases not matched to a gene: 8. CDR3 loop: CATSRGPGQYTYEQYF. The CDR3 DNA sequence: TGTGCCACCAGCAGAGGGCCGGGACAGTATACCTACGAGCAGTACTTC.

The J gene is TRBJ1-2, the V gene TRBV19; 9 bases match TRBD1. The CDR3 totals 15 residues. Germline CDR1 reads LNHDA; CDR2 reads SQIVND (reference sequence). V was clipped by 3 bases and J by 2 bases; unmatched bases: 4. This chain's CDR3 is CASSMIGQGNYGYTF. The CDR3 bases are TGTGCCAGTAGTATGATAGGACAGGGGAACTATGGCTACACCTTC.

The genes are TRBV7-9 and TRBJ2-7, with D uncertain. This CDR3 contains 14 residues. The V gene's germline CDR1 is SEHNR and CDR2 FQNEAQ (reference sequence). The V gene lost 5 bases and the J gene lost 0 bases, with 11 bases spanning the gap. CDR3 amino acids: CASSAPTGSYEQYF. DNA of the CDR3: TGTGCCAGCAGCGCCCCGACTGGCTCCTACGAGCAGTACTTC.

CDR3 residues: CASSTLDWKSSGANVLTF. CDR3 nucleotides: TGTGCCAGCAGTACCCTGGACTGGAAAAGCTCTGGGGCCAACGTCCTGACTTTC. The V gene is TRBV28, the J gene TRBJ2-6; a possible D gene is TRBD2 (5 bases). The CDR3 sequence is 18 residues long. The V end lost 5 bases, the J end lost 0 bases, and 17 bases lay between the germline ends. In germline, CDR1 is MDHEN, CDR2 SYDVKM.

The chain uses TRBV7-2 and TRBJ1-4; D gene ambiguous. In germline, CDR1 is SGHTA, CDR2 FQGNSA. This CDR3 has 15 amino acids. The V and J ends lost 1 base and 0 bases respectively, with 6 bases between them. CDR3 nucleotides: TGTGCCAGCAGCTTAGACGGGGCAACTAATGAAAAACTGTTTTTT. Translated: CASSLDGATNEKLFF. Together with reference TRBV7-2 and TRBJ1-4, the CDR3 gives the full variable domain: GAGVSQSPSNKVTEKGKDVELRCDPISGHTALYWYRQSLGQGLEFLIYFQGNSAPDKSGLPSDRFSAERTGGSVSTLTIQRTQQEDSAVYLCASSLDGATNEKLFFGSGTQLSVL.

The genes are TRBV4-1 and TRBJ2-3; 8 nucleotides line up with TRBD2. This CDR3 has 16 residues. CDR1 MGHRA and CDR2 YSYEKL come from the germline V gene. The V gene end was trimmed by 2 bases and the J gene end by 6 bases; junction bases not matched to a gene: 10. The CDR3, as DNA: TGCGCCAGCAGCCAAATAGGGCGGGGGGCCGGGGATACGCAGTATTTT. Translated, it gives CASSQIGRGAGDTQYF.

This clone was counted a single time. CDR3 in DNA: TGCGCCAGCAGCCCGGGACAGGAGGGACAGCCCCAGCATTTT. The encoded protein is CASSPGQEGQPQHF. The gene calls are TRBV5-1 and TRBJ1-5; TRBD1 matches at 8 bases. The CDR3 spans 14 residues. Unmatched junction bases numbered 7, after V lost 4 bases and J lost 7 bases. Looked up from germline, CDR1 is SGHRS and CDR2 is YFSETQ.

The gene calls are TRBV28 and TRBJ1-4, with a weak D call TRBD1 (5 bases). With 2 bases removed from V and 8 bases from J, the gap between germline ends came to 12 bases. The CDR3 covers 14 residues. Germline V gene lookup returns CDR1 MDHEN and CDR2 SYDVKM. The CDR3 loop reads CASSLGALPEKLFF. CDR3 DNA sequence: TGTGCCAGCAGTTTAGGGGCGCTCCCCGAAAAACTGTTTTTT.

The CDR3 sequence is CASTLAGGHNEQFF. CDR3 nucleotides: TGCGCCAGTACCCTAGCGGGAGGCCACAATGAGCAGTTCTTC. J is TRBJ2-1 and V is TRBV10-2, with 11 bases aligning to TRBD2. This CDR3 is built from 14 residues. Germline V lookup: CDR1 WSHSY, CDR2 SAAADI. The V gene end was trimmed by 9 bases and the J gene end by 5 bases; junction bases not matched to a gene: 6.

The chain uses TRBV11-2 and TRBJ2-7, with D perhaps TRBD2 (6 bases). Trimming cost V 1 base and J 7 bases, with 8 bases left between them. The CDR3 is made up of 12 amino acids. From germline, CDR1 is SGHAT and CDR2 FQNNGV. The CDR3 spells CASSLVAGEQYF. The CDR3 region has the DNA TGTGCCAGCAGCTTAGTGGCGGGGGAGCAGTACTTC.

In nucleotides, the CDR3 is TGTGCCAGCAGTGAAGGGGGGGTCTACGAGCAGTACTTC. Translating gives CASSEGGVYEQYF. The chain couples TRBV6-1 to TRBJ2-7, with TRBD2 as a possible D gene (6 bases). V was cut by 1 base and J by 3 bases, with 7 bases left in between. The CDR3 length is 13 residues. Germline V lookup: CDR1 MNHNS, CDR2 SASEGT.

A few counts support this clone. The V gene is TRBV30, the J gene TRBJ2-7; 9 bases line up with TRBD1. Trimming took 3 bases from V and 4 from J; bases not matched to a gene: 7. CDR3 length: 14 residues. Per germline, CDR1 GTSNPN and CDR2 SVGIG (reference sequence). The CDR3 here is CAWSGGTGSYEQYF. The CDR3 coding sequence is TGTGCCTGGAGCGGCGGGACAGGGTCTTACGAGCAGTACTTC.

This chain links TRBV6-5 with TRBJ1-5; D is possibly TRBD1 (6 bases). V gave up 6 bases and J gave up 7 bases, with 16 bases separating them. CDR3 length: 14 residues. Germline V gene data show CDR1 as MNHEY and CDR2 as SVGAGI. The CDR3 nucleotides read TGTGCCAGCAGCCCGACGGCAGGGGCCCAGCCCCAGCATTTT. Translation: CASSPTAGAQPQHF.

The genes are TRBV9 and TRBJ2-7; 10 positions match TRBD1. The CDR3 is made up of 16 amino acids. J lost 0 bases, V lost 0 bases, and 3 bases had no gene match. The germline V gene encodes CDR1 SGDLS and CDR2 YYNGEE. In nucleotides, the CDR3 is TGTGCCAGCAGCGTAGGAGGGACAGGGGTCTCCTACGAGCAGTACTTC. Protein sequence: CASSVGGTGVSYEQYF.

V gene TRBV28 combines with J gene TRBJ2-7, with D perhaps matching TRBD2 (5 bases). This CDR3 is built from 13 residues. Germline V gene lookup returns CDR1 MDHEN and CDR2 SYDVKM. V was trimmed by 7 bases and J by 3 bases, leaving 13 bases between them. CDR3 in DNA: TGTGCCAGCACCCCGGACTTGAACTACGAGCAGTACTTC. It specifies CASTPDLNYEQYF.

CDR3 residues: CASSRDRVLRAEAFF. CDR3 in DNA: TGTGCCAGTAGTAGGGACAGGGTACTACGCGCTGAAGCTTTCTTT. The chain links TRBV19 to TRBJ1-1; 9 nucleotides agree with TRBD1. The CDR3 sequence is 15 residues long. Germline CDR1 and CDR2: LNHDA and SQIVND (reference sequence). Trimming cost V 4 bases and J 6 bases; bases outside gene matches: 9.